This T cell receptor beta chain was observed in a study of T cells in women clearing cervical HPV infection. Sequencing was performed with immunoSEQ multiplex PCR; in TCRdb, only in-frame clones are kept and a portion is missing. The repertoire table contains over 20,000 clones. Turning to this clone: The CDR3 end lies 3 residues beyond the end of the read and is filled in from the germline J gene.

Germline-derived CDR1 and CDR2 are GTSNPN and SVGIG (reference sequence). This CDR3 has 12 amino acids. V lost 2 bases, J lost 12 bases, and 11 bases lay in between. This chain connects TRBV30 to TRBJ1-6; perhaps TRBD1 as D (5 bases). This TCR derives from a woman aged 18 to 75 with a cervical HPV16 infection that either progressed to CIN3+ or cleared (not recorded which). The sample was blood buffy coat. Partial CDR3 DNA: TGTGCCTGGAGTAGGATAAGGGGACCC. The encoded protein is CAWSRIRGP. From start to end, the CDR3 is CAWSRIRGPLHF. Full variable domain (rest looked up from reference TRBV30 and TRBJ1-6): SQTIHQWPATLVQPVGSPLSLECTVEGTSNPNLYWYRQAAGRGLQLLFYSVGIGQISSEVPQNLSASRPQDRQFILSSKKLLLSDSGFYLCAWSRIRGPLHFGNGTRLTVT.